This T cell receptor beta chain was profiled in a study of regulatory T cells in long-lasting Graves disease. Assembly of TCR beta libraries relied on iRepertoire HTBI primers together with Arm-PCR of CDR3 regions. TCRdb independently ran MiXCR on the multiplex PCR reads; one entry per CDR3 protein. The data contain 350,000 to 500,000 distinct CDR3 sequences, approximately 15% of them seen just once; the ten biggest clones take up approximately 15%. Time point reported: newly diagnosed GD, antithyroid drugs for less than 3 months. PBMCs were the source of the RNA used for TCR sequencing. The CDR3 spans 17 residues. CDR1 and CDR2 (germline): SGHTA, FQGTGA. Overall study results and limits: TCR diversity was lower in persistent than newly diagnosed Graves' disease.

Regarding this clonotype: Antigen specificity is unknown. At one boundary the junction diverges from the germline segment, which might be a read error.

The same specimen was also included in a second study, on T cells in Graves' hyperthyroidism and ophthalmopathy.

The chain uses TRBV7-3 and TRBJ1-1; 9 nucleotides line up with TRBD1. The sequences come from peripheral blood mononuclear cells (PBMCs), collected at new diagnosis, from a patient treated with antithyroid drugs. The TCR was taken from a woman aged 45-65 years with Graves disease. DNA of the CDR3: TGTGCCAACAGCTCATCACCTTACCGGGACAGGGTCACTGAAGCTTTCTTT. It encodes CANSSSPYRDRVTEAFF.